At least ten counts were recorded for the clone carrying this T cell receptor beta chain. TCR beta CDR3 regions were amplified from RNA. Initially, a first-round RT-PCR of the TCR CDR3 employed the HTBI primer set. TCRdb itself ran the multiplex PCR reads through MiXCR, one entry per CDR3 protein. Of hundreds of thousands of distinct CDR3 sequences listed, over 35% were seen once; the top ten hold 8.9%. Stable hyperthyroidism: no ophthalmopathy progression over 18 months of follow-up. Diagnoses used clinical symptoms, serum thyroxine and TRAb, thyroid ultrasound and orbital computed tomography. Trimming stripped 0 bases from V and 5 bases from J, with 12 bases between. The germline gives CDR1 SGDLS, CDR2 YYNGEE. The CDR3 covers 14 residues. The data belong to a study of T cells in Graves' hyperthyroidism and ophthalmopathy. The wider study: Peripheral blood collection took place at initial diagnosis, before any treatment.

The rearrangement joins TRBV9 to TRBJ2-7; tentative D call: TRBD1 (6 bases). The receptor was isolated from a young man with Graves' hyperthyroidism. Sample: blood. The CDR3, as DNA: TGTGCCAGCAGCGTAGGGGGCAGGGGCCACGAGCAGTACTTC. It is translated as CASSVGGRGHEQYF.